This T cell receptor (beta chain) was found in a study of blood T cell repertoires in COVID-19. Study in general: Spain, Italy and the United States supplied samples that represented acute and convalescent COVID-19. T cells, B-cell-depleted T cells, or PBMCs provided the cDNA or gDNA that served as material.

In this sample, this clone turned up a few times. In the authors' workflow: The assay estimated nucleated cells by amplifying reference gene primers. Sequenced by immunoSEQ multiplex PCR; TCRdb stores in-frame clones only, minus some. That table gives V, J and clone size, and the DNA gave D and trimming. The table lists 65,000 to 70,000 clones, 82% of them singletons. The germline CDR1 and CDR2 sequences are MNHEY and SVGEGT. The length of the CDR3 is 15 residues. Trimming at V came to 4 bases and at J to 9 bases, leaving 6 bases not matched to a gene. Sequencing was done on a sample of peripheral blood. The TCR comes from an elderly man with active COVID-19. This chain uses TRBV6-2 or TRBV6-3 with TRBJ2-5, with 15 bases that match TRBD2. CDR3 amino acids: CASSSRTSGGVAQYF. In nucleotides, the CDR3 is TGTGCCAGCAGTTCGAGGACTAGCGGGGGGGTGGCCCAGTACTTC.